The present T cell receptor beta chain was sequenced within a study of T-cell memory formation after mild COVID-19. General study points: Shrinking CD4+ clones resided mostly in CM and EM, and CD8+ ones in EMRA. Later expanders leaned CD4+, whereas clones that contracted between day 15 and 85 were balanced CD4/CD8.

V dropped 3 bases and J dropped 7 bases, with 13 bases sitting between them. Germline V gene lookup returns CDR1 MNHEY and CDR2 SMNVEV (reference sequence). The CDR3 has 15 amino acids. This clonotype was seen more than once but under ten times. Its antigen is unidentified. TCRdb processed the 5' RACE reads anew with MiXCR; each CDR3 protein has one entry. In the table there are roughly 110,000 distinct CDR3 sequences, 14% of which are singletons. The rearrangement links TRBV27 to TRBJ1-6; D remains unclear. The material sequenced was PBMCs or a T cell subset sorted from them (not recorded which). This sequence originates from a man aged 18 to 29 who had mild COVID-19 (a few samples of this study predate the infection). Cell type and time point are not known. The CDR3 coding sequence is TGTGCCAGCAGTTTCCTGAAGGGCCTCAATTCACCCCTCCACTTT. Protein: CASSFLKGLNSPLHF.